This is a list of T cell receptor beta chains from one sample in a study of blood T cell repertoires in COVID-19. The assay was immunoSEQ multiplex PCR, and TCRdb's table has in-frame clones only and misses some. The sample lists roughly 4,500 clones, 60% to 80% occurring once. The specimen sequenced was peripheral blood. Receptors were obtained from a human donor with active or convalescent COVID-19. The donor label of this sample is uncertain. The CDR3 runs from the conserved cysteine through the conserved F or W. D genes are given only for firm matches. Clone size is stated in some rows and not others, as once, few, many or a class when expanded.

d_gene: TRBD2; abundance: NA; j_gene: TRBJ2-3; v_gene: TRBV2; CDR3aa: CASSASGSRADTQYF; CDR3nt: TGTGCCAGCAGTGCTAGCGGGAGTAGGGCAGATACGCAGTATTTT
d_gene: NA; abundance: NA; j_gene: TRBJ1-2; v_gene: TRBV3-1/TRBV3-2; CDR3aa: CASSQDRVRQGYTF; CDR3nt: TGTGCCAGCAGCCAAGATCGGGTCCGCCAAGGCTACACCTTC
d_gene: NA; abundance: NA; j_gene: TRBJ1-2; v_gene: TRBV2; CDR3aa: CASSERGDALGGFGYTF; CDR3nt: TGTGCCAGCAGTGAGCGGGGGGATGCCCTGGGGGGCTTTGGCTACACCTTC
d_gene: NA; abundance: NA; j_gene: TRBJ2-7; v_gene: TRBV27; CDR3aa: CASSSTTRGHEQYF; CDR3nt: TGTGCCAGCAGTTCGACGACTAGGGGCCACGAGCAGTACTTC
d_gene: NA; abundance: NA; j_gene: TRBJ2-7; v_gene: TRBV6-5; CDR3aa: CASSYGPSSYEQYF; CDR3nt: TGTGCCAGCAGTTACGGGCCTAGCAGCTACGAGCAGTACTTC
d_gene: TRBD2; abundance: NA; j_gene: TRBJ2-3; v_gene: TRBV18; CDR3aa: CASSPVPGLAGGSTDTQYF; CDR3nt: TGTGCCAGCTCACCCGTTCCGGGACTAGCGGGAGGGAGCACAGATACGCAGTATTTT
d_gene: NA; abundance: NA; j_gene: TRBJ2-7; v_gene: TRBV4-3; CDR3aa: CASSPEARRSYEQYF; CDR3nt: TGCGCCAGCAGCCCCGAAGCCAGGCGCTCCTACGAGCAGTACTTC
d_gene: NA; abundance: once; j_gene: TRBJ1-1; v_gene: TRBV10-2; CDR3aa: CASSGSSDTEAFF; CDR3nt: TGCGCCAGCAGTGGATCCTCAGACACTGAAGCTTTCTTT
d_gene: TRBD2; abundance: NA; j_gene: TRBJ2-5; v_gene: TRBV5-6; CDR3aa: CASSLRLSGSETQYF; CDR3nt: TGTGCCAGCAGCTTGCGACTTAGCGGGAGTGAGACCCAGTACTTC
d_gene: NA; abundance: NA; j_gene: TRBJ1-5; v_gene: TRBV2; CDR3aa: CASRLFTGNQPQHF; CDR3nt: TGTGCCAGCAGACTATTCACGGGTAATCAGCCCCAGCATTTT
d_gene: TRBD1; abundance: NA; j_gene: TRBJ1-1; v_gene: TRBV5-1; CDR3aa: CASSTGQGLVTEAFF; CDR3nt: TGCGCCAGCAGCACCGGACAGGGGTTGGTCACTGAAGCTTTCTTT
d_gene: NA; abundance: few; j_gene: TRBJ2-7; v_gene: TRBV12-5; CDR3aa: CASGLGLTYEQYF; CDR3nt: TGTGCTAGTGGTTTGGGACTAACCTACGAGCAGTACTTC
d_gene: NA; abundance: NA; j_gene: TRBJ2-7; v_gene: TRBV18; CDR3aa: CASSPKGYSDSYEQYF; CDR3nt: TGTGCCAGCTCACCAAAGGGGTACAGCGATTCCTACGAGCAGTACTTC
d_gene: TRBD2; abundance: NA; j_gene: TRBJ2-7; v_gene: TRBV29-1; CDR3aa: CSVGGGGGYEQYF; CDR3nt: TGCAGCGTTGGTGGGGGGGGTGGCTACGAGCAGTACTTC
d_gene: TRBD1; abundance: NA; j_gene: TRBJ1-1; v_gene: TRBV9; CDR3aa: CASSAGTGAPLNTEAFF; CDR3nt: TGTGCCAGCAGCGCCGGGACAGGGGCGCCCTTGAACACTGAAGCTTTCTTT
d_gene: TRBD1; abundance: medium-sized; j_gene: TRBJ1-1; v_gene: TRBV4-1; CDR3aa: CASSHRQGLEAFF; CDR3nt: TGCGCCAGCAGCCATAGACAGGGGCTAGAAGCTTTCTTT
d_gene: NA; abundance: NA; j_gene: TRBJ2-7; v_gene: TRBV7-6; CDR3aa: CASSHRGGEQYF; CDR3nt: TGTGCCAGCAGCCACAGGGGAGGCGAGCAGTACTTC
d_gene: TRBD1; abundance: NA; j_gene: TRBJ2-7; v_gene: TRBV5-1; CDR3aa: CASRGTGFDEQYF; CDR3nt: TGCGCCAGCAGAGGGACAGGGTTCGACGAGCAGTACTTC
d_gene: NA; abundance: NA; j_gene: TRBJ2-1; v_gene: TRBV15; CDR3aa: CATSGLSYNEQFF; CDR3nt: TGTGCCACCAGCGGACTTTCCTACAATGAGCAGTTCTTC
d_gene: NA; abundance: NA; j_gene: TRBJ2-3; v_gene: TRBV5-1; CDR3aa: CASSLDVSFTDTQYF; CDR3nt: TGCGCCAGCAGCTTGGATGTATCCTTCACAGATACGCAGTATTTT
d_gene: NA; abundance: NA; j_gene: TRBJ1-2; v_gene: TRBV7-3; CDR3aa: CASSLTPSGQAGGYTF; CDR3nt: TGTGCCAGCAGCTTAACCCCCTCCGGGCAGGCGGGGGGCTACACCTTC
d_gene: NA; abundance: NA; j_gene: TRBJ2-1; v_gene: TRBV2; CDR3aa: CASSGRALRRPIRGQFF; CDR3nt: TGTGCCAGCAGTGGAAGGGCCCTAAGGCGCCCTATAAGGGGGCAGTTCTTC
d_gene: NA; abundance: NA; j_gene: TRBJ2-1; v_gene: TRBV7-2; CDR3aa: CASSSSLQGPIYNEQFF; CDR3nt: TGTGCCAGCAGCTCATCCCTACAGGGTCCGATCTACAATGAGCAGTTCTTC
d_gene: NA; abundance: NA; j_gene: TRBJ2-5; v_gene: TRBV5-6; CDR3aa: CASSLPATEEETQYF; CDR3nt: TGTGCCAGCAGTCTGCCCGCCACGGAGGAAGAGACCCAGTACTTC
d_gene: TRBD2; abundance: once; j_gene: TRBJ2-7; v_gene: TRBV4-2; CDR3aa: CASSQEVPRASGRLYEQYF; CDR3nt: TGTGCCAGCAGCCAAGAGGTTCCGAGAGCGAGCGGGAGGCTCTACGAGCAGTACTTC
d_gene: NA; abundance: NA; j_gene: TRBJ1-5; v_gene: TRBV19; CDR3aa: CASRPWAQLNQPQHF; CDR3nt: TGTGCCAGTAGACCCTGGGCCCAACTCAATCAGCCCCAGCATTTT